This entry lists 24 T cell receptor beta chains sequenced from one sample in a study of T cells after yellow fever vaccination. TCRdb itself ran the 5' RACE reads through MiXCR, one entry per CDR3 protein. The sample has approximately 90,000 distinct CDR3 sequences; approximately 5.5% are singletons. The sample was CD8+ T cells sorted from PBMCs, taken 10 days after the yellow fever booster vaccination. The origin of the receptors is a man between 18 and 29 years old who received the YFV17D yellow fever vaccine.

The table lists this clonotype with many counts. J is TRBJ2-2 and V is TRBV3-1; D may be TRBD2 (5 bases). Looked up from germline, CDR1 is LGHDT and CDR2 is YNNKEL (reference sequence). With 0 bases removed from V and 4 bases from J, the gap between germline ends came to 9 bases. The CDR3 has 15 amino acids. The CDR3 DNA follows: TGTGCCAGCAGCCAAGAAGGCCTAGCCACCGGGGAGCTGTTTTTT. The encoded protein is CASSQEGLATGELFF.

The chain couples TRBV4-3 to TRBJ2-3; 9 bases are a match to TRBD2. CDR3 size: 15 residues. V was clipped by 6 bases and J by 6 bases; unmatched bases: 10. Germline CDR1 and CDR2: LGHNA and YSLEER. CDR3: CASSYYSGGTDTQYF. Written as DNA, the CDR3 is TGCGCCAGCAGTTACTATAGCGGGGGTACGGATACGCAGTATTTT.

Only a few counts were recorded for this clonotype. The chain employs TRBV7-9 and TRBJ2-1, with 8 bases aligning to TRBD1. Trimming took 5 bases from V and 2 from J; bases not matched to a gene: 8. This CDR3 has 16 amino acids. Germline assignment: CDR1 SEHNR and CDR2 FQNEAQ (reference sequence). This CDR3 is CASSLGRTGPYNEQFF. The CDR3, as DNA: TGTGCCAGCAGCCTCGGAAGGACAGGGCCCTACAATGAGCAGTTCTTC.

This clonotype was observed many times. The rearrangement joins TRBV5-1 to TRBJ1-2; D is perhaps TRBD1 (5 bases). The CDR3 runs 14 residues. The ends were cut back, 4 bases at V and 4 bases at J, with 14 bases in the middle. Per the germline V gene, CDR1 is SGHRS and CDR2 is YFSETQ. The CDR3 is CASSGLRDGYGYTF. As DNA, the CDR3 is TGCGCCAGCAGCGGGCTTCGGGACGGCTATGGCTACACCTTC.

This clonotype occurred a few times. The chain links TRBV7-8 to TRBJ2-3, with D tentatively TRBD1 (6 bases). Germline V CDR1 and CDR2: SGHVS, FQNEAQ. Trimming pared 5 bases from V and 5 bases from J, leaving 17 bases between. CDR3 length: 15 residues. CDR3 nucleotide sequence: TGTGCCAGCAGCCAGGACAGTTCCACACAAGATACGCAGTATTTT. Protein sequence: CASSQDSSTQDTQYF.

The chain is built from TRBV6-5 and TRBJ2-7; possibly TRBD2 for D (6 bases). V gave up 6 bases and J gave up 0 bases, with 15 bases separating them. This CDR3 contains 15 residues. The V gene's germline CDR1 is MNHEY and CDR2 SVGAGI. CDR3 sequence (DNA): TGTGCCAGCAGCTCTTGGGACGGGAGCTCCTACGAGCAGTACTTC. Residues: CASSSWDGSSYEQYF.

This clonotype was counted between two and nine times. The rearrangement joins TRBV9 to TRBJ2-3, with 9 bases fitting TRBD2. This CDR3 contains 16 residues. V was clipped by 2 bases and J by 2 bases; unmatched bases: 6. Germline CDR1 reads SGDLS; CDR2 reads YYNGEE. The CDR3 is CASSVNLAGLTDTQYF. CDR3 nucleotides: TGTGCCAGCAGCGTGAACCTAGCGGGGCTCACAGATACGCAGTATTTT.

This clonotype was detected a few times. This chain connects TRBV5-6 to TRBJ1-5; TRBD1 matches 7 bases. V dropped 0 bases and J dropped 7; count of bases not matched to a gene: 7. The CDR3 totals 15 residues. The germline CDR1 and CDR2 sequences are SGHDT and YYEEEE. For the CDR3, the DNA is TGTGCCAGCAGCTTGGCGCGGGGAGGGGGCCAGCCCCAGCATTTT. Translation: CASSLARGGGQPQHF.

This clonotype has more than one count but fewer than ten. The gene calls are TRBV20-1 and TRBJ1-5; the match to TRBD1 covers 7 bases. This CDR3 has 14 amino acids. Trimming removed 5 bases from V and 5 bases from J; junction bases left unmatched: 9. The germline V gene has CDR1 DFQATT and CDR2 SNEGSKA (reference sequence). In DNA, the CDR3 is TGCAGTGCTCATGAGGGGGCGGAAGATCAGCCCCAGCATTTT. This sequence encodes CSAHEGAEDQPQHF.

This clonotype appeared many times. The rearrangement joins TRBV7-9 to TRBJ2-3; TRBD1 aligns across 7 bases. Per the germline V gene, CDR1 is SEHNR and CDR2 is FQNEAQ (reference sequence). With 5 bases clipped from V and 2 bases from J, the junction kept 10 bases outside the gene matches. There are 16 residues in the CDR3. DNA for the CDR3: TGTGCCAGCAGCGCCCGGACAGGTCCAGCCACAGATACGCAGTATTTT. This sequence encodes CASSARTGPATDTQYF.

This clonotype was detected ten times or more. The CDR3 region has the DNA TGTGCCAGCAGTTTCAGACCCCTCTCCTACAATGAGCAGTTCTTC. Its protein product is CASSFRPLSYNEQFF. The rearrangement joins TRBV6-6 to TRBJ2-1; no clear D. Germline CDR1 MNHNY, CDR2 SVGAGI (reference sequence). CDR3 length equals 15 residues. V lost 4 bases, J lost 0 bases, and 10 bases lay in between.

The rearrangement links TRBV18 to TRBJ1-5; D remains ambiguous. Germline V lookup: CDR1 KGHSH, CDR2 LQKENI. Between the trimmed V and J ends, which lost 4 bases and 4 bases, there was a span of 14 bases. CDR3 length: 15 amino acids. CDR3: CASSQLAGRNQPQHF. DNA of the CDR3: TGTGCCAGCTCACAGTTGGCGGGCCGGAATCAGCCCCAGCATTTT.

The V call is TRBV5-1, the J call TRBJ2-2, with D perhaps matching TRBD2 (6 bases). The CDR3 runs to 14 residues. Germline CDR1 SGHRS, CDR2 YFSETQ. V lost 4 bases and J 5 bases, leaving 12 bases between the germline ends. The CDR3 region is CASSPFAGTGELFF. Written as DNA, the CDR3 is TGCGCCAGCAGCCCCTTTGCGGGAACCGGGGAGCTGTTTTTT.

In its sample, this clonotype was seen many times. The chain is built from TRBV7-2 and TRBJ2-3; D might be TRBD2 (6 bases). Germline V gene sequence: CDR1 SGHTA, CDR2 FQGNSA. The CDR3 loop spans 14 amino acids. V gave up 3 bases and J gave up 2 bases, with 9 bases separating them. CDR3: CASSLGGTTDTQYF. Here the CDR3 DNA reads TGTGCCAGCAGCTTGGGCGGGACCACAGATACGCAGTATTTT.

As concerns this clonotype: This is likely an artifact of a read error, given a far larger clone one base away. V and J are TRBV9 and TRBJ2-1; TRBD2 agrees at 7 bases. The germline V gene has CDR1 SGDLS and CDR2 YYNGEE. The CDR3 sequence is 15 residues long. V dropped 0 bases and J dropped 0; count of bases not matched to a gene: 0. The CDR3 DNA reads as TGTGCCAGCAGCGTAGGGGGGGGCTCCTACAATGAGCAGTTCTTC. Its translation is CASSVGGGSYNEQFF.

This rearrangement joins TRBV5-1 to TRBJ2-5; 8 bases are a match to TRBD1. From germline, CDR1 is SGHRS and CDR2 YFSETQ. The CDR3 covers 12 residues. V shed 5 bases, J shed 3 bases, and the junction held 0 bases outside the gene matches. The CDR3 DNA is TGCGCCAGCAGGGGACAGGAAGAGACCCAGTACTTC. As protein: CASRGQEETQYF.

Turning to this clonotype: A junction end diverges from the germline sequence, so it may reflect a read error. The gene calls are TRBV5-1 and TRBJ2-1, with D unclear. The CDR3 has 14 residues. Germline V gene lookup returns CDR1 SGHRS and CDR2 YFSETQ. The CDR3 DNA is TGCGCCAGCAGCTTCAGATACTCCTACTATGAGCAGTTCTTC. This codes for CASSFRYSYYEQFF. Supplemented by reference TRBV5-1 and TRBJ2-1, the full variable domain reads KAGVTQTPRYLIKTRGQQVTLSCSPISGHRSVSWYQQTPGQGLQFLFEYFSETQRNKGNFPGRFSGRQFSNSRSEMNVSTLELGDSALYLCASSFRYSYYEQFFGPGTRLTVL.

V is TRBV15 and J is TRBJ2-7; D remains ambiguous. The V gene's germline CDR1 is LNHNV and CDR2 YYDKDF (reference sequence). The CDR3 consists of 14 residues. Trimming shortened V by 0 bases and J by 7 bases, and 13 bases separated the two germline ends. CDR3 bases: TGTGCCACCAGCAGAGATTTGCAAACCTGGGAGCAGTACGTC. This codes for CATSRDLQTWEQYV.

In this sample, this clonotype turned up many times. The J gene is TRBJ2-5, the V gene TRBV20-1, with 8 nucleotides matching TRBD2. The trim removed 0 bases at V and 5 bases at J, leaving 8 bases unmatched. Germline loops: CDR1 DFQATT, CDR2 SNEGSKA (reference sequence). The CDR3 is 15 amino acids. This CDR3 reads CSARDVGTRGETQYF. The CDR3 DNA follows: TGCAGTGCTAGAGACGTCGGGACTAGGGGGGAGACCCAGTACTTC.

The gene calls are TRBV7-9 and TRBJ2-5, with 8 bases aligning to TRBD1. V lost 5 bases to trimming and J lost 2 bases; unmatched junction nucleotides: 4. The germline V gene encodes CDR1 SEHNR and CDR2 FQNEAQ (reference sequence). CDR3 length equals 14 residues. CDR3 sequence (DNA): TGTGCCAGCAGCCCTTGGACAGGGCAAGAGACCCAGTACTTC. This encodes CASSPWTGQETQYF.

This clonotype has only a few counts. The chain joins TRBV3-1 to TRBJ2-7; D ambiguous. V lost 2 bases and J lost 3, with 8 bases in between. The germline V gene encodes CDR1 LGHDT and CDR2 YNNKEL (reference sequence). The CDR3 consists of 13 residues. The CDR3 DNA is TGTGCCAGCAGCCAAACTGAGGTCTACGAGCAGTACTTC. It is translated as CASSQTEVYEQYF.

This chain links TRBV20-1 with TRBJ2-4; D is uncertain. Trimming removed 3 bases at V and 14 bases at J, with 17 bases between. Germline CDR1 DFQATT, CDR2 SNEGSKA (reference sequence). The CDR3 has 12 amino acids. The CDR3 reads CSASETGRKKYF. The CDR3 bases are TGCAGTGCTAGTGAAACCGGCAGAAAGAAGTACTTC.

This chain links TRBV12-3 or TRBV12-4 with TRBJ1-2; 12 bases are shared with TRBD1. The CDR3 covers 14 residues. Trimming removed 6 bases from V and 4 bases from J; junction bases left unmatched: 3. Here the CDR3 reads CASRGTGGTYGYTF. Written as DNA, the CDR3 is TGTGCCAGCAGGGGGACAGGGGGCACCTATGGCTACACCTTC.

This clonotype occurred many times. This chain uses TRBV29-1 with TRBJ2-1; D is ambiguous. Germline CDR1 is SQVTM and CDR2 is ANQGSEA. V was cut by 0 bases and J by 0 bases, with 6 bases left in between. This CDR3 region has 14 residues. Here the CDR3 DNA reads TGCAGCGTTGAAGATGGGTACTCCTACAATGAGCAGTTCTTC. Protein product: CSVEDGYSYNEQFF.